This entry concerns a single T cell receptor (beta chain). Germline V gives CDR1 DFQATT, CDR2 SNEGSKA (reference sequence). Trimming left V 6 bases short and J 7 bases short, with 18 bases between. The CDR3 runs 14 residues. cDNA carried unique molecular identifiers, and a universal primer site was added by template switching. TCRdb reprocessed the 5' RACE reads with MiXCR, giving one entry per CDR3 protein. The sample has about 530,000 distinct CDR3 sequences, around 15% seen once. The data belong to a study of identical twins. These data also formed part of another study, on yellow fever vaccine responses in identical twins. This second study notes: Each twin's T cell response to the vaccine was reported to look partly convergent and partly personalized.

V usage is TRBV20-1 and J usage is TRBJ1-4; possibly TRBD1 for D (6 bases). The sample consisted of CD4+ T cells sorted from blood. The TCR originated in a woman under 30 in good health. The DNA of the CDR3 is TGCAGTGCGCTTGGGACACACGTCCCTGAAAAACTGTTTTTT. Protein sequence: CSALGTHVPEKLFF.